A single TCR beta chain is shown here with its context. The data were produced by immunoSEQ multiplex PCR, yet TCRdb's version contains in-frame clones alone and is incomplete. The repertoire holds roughly 60,000 clones, about 91% seen once, with around 4% in the top ten. This entry comes from a study of technical replicates of blood from a handful of donors. The CDR3 totals 11 residues. The V and J ends lost 10 bases and 4 bases respectively, with 11 bases between them. Germline loops: CDR1 ENHRY, CDR2 SYGVKD. This TCR derives from a human donor in good health. Some clones in this sample may be carry-over from other donors' samples. The gene calls are TRBV10-3 and TRBJ2-7, with D tentatively TRBD2 (5 bases). The specimen was PBMCs. The CDR3: CATGGFYEQYF. CDR3 in DNA: TGTGCCACCGGCGGGTTTTACGAGCAGTACTTC.